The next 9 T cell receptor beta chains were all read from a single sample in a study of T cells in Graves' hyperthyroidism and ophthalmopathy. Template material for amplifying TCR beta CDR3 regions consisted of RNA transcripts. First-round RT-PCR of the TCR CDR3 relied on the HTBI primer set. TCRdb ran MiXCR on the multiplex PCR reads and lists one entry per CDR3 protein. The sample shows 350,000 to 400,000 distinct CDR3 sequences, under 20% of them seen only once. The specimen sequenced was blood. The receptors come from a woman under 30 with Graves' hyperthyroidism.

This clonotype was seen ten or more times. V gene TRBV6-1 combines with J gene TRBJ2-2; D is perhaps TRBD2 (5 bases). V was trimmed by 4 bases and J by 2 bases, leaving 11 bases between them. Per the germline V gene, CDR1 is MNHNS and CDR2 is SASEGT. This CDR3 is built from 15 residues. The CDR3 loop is CASSGGRTNTGELFF. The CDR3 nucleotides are TGTGCCAGCAGTGGCGGCAGGACTAACACCGGGGAGCTGTTTTTT.

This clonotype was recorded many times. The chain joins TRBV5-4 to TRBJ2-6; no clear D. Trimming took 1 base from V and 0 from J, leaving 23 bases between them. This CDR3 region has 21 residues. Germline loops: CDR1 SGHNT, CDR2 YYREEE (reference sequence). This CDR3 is CASSLSILPNKFISGANVLTF. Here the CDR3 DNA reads TGTGCCAGCAGCTTGAGCATCCTCCCTAATAAGTTCATCTCTGGGGCCAACGTCCTGACTTTC.

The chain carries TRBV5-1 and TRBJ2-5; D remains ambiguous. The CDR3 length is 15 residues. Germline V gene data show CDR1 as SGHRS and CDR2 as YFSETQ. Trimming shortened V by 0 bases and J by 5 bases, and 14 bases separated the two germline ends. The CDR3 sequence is CASSLANLNQETQYF. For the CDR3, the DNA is TGCGCCAGCAGCTTGGCCAATCTAAATCAGGAGACCCAGTACTTC.

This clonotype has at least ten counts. CDR3 bases: TGCAGCGTTGAAGGGACAGGGGGAAACACCATATATTTT. It specifies CSVEGTGGNTIYF. The J gene is TRBJ1-3, the V gene TRBV29-1; 8 bases align to TRBD1. The germline V gene has CDR1 SQVTM and CDR2 ANQGSEA. The CDR3 is 13 residues long. After removal of 1 base from V and 4 bases from J, the junction contained 0 bases not matched to a gene.

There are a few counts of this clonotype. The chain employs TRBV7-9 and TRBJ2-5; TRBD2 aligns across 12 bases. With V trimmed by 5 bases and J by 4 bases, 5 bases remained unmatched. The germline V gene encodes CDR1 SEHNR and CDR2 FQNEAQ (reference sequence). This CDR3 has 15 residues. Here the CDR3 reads CASSTELAGGETQYF. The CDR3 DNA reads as TGTGCCAGCAGCACCGAACTAGCGGGGGGAGAGACCCAGTACTTC. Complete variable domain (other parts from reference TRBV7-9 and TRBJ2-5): DTGVSQNPRHKITKRGQNVTFRCDPISEHNRLYWYRQTLGQGPEFLTYFQNEAQLEKSRLLSDRFSAERPKGSFSTLEIQRTEQGDSAMYLCASSTELAGGETQYFGPGTRLLVL.

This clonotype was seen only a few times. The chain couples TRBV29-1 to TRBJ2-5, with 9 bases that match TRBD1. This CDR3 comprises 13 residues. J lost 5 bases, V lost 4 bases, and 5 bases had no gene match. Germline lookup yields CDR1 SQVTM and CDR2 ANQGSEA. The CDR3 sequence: CSVVGTGPETQYF. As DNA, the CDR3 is TGCAGCGTTGTCGGGACAGGGCCGGAGACCCAGTACTTC.

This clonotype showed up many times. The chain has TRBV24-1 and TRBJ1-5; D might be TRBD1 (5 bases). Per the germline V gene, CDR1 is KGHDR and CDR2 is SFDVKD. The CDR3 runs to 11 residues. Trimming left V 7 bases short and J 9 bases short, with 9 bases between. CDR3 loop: CATSAGGPQHF. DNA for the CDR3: TGTGCCACCAGCGCGGGGGGGCCCCAGCATTTT.

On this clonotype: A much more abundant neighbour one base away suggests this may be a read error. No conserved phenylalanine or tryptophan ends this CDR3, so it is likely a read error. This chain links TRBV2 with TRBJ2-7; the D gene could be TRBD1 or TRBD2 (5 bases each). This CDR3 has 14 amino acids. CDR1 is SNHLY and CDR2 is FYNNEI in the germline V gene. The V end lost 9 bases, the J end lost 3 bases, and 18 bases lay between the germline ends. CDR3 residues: CARGHRDRFYEQYS. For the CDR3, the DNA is TGTGCCAGGGGGCACCGGGACCGATTCTACGAGCAGTACTCC.

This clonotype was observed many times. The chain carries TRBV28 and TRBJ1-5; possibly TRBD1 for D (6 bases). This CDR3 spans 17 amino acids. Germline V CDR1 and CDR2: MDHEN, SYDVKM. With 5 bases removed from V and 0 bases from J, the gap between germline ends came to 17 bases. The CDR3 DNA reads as TGTGCCAGCAGTACCGGACAGAGTTCCCTTAGCAATCAGCCCCAGCATTTT. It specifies CASSTGQSSLSNQPQHF.